The rows below give T cell receptor beta chains drawn from one sample of a study of cytomegalovirus exposure and HLA in healthy donors. The repertoire was sequenced with immunoSEQ multiplex PCR; TCRdb's copy has only in-frame clones and lacks some. The sample carries 100,000 or so clones, around 79% recorded once. The sequenced sample was PBMCs. The receptor source for this set is a male donor in good health and CMV-seropositive. The conserved cysteine and the conserved F or W are not part of the CDR3 here. The order of the fields is V gene, J gene, CDR3 protein.

TRBV19	TRBJ1-4	ASSAWTDHEKLF
TRBV30	TRBJ1-1	AYKDRVNTEAF
TRBV7-8	TRBJ1-2	ASSPPRGGAKIQERYGYT
TRBV7-9	TRBJ1-4	ASSLALAPTNEKLF
TRBV7-9	TRBJ2-7	ASSSTLWTGNEQY
TRBV11-2	TRBJ1-1	ASSFLSGGGNTEAF
TRBV7-9	TRBJ2-6	ASSYSESGANVLT
TRBV5-4	TRBJ2-5	ASSFYRGEYQETQY
TRBV6-5	TRBJ1-1	ASSWDRGSNTEAF
TRBV5-6	TRBJ2-7	ASSALRGPEQY
TRBV11-2	TRBJ2-1	ASSPPVAGYSYNEQF
TRBV10-1	TRBJ1-2	ASSETGTYGYT
TRBV2	TRBJ2-2	ASRATRVDTGELF
TRBV7-8	TRBJ2-7	ASSLVSRVGEQY
TRBV7-2	TRBJ1-5	ASSRTGISNQPQH
TRBV4-1	TRBJ2-3	ASSQFRGRDTQY
TRBV30	TRBJ2-7	ALRDPGVGEQY
TRBV9	TRBJ2-7	ASSERDLPSSYEQY
TRBV11-2	TRBJ1-1	ASRRNGQGNTEAF
TRBV11-2	TRBJ2-3	ASSPPAGGLADTQY
TRBV13	TRBJ1-1	ASSLAGESNTEAF
TRBV19	TRBJ1-5	ASSIALSRGNQPQH
TRBV5-1	TRBJ2-1	ASSLQGFEQF
TRBV23-1	TRBJ1-6	ASSQVSPGQGGSPLH
TRBV6-6	TRBJ2-1	ASSFNDRSGNEQF
TRBV5-1	TRBJ1-3	ASSDRDRDSGNTIY
TRBV12-5	TRBJ1-6	ASGRGIPNSPLH
TRBV2	TRBJ1-2	ASSQQLTGGYGYT
TRBV21-1	TRBJ2-1	ASSKAREPYNEQF
TRBV30	TRBJ2-3	AWSATGDTQY
TRBV5-1	TRBJ2-7	ASSYIQGGNEQY
TRBV15	TRBJ1-3	ATSKLRDSVSRNTIY
TRBV7-2	TRBJ2-3	ASSLFLPGAGGTDTQY
TRBV5-1	TRBJ1-2	ASSLEGQGPYGYT
TRBV4-1	TRBJ1-3	ASSQGSFSGNTIY
TRBV6-1	TRBJ2-5	ASQRGFQETQY
TRBV30	TRBJ2-7	AGSGTYNYEQY
TRBV5-4	TRBJ1-2	ASSLGGVSGYT
TRBV29-1	TRBJ1-2	SGTANYGYT
TRBV11-3	TRBJ2-2	ASSHGQGGNTGELF
TRBV6-5	TRBJ1-5	ASSPAGSHQPQH
TRBV11-2	TRBJ2-3	ASSPRVGISGVGTDTQY
TRBV7-9	TRBJ1-2	ASSLDRGQSGYT
TRBV7-4	TRBJ1-5	ASSHDRGRLGNQPQH
TRBV6-6	TRBJ1-1	ASEGAYTEAF
TRBV5-1	TRBJ1-1	ASSLADARRGTEAF
TRBV2	TRBJ2-7	ASRSGQNYEQY
TRBV27	TRBJ2-3	ASSLLAGGTDTQY
TRBV9	TRBJ2-3	ASSGTSTDTQY
TRBV6-6	TRBJ1-5	ASSLQRTDSNQPQH
TRBV6-5	TRBJ2-3	ASSYSLDSDTDTQY
TRBV5-1	TRBJ2-5	ASSLYQQETQY
TRBV9	TRBJ2-3	ASSPGTSLRSAQY
TRBV6-5	TRBJ2-7	ASRDFLGEQY
TRBV4-2	TRBJ2-1	ASSQAGQRGDNEQF
TRBV5-4	TRBJ2-7	ASGRDSFYEQY
TRBV7-6	TRBJ2-1	ASSARRGFNEQF
TRBV7-9	TRBJ1-6	ASSSEGDGNNSPLH
TRBV27	TRBJ1-1	ASSFTILTGEAF
TRBV27	TRBJ2-7	ASSLQGSNEQY